This TCR beta chain originates from a study of T cell repertoires in cytomegalovirus infection. Across the study: It was recently identified HLA-C-restricted and well-studied HLA-B-restricted CMV epitopes that the study used. It can be stated that public TCR beta signatures indicated CMV infection as well as a matching HLA type. Study observations and caveats: Identification of carriers of CMV plus the relevant HLA was performed using cumulative public TCR beta family frequency. In two of eight donors, the top clonotype was HLA-C-restricted CMV-specific.

Trimming pared 9 bases from V and 0 bases from J, leaving 27 bases between. Germline V CDR1 and CDR2: LNHDA, SQIVND (reference sequence). The CDR3 runs to 19 residues. Each CDR3 protein is one row after TCRdb ran MiXCR on the reads. Found here are around 230,000 distinct CDR3 sequences, approximately 40% of them singletons; the top ten hold approximately 60%. This clonotype was detected many times. Antigen unknown. This clonotype was obtained from a human donor in good health (CMV status not recorded). Some clones in this sample may be carry-over from other donors' samples. Sequencing was performed on CD8+ T cells from cultured PBMCs, taken from culture after CMV antigen stimulation. J is TRBJ2-1 and V is TRBV19, with D perhaps TRBD2 (5 bases). This chain's CDR3 is CASSARAAADLSSYNEQFF. The CDR3 nucleotides are TGTGCCAGCAGCGCCCGAGCGGCAGCGGACCTAAGCTCCTACAATGAGCAGTTCTTC.